Each of the 11 T cell receptor beta chains below was sequenced from the same sample in a study of cytomegalovirus exposure and HLA in healthy donors (TCRdb year 2017). Libraries were constructed by the immunoSEQ multiplex PCR assay. For the multiplex PCR, a mixture combining 60 forward primers for TCR Vbeta segments and 13 reverse primers for TCR Jbeta segments was used. In TCRdb, the immuneACCESS table is reduced to in-frame sequences with V and J assigned. These tables do not hold every clone; where another copy was compared, an unresolved V gene accounts for under half, and the others remain unexplained. Counted in this sample were 150,000 to 200,000 clones; about three quarters of them appeared once. The ten largest make up around 4.6% of the sample. The sequenced sample consisted of PBMCs. The receptors were sampled from a man between 18 and 29 years old in good health and CMV-seropositive.

The V gene is TRBV7-2, the J gene TRBJ1-2, with 7 bases identical to TRBD1. Trimming removed 4 bases from V and 4 bases from J; junction bases left unmatched: 3. The CDR3 length is 13 residues. Per germline, CDR1 SGHTA and CDR2 FQGNSA. Written as DNA, the CDR3 is TGTGCCAGCAGCTCGGGACAGTTCTATGGCTACACCTTC. Its protein product is CASSSGQFYGYTF.

This clone was seen a few times. Other DNA sequences within the sample encode an identical CDR3. The V and J genes are TRBV9 and TRBJ2-5, with TRBD1 as a possible D gene (6 bases). Per germline, CDR1 SGDLS and CDR2 YYNGEE. The CDR3 has 13 residues. The germline V and J ends were trimmed by 2 bases and 4 bases, with 9 bases remaining between them. The CDR3 DNA reads as TGTGCCAGCAGCGTTAGAGGGGGAGAGACCCAGTACTTC. It translates to CASSVRGGETQYF.

This chain uses TRBV5-1 with TRBJ2-1; 7 nucleotides match TRBD1. The CDR3 runs 15 residues. Germline V gives CDR1 SGHRS, CDR2 YFSETQ. The ends lost 0 bases at V and 6 bases at J; junction bases unmatched: 6. In DNA, the CDR3 is TGCGCCAGCAGCTTGGACAGGGGTGGGGGCAATGAGCAGTTCTTC. It yields the protein CASSLDRGGGNEQFF.

CDR3 residues: CAVGGNEQFF. The DNA for the CDR3 is TGTGCAGTCGGAGGGAATGAGCAGTTCTTC. The chain has TRBV6-5 and TRBJ2-1, with D tentatively TRBD2 (6 bases). Germline assignment: CDR1 MNHEY and CDR2 SVGAGI. This CDR3 contains 10 residues.

The J gene is TRBJ1-3, the V gene TRBV6-5, with TRBD1 matching 7 bases. This CDR3 is built from 14 residues. The germline V gene encodes CDR1 MNHEY and CDR2 SVGAGI. Unmatched junction bases numbered 11, after V lost 6 bases and J lost 9 bases. The CDR3 bases are TGTGCCAGCAGCCCTCGAGACAGGGCTAGCACCATATATTTT. Its translation: CASSPRDRASTIYF.

The chain uses TRBV5-4 and TRBJ2-1, with 10 bases matching TRBD2. Trimming cost V 1 base and J 2 bases; bases outside gene matches: 0. This CDR3 has 15 residues. The germline CDR1 and CDR2 sequences are SGHNT and YYREEE (reference sequence). The CDR3 nucleotides are TGTGCCAGCAGCTTGACTAGCGGGGCCTACAATGAGCAGTTCTTC. This gives the protein CASSLTSGAYNEQFF. The variable domain in full, completed from reference TRBV5-4 and TRBJ2-1, reads ETGVTQSPTHLIKTRGQQVTLRCSSQSGHNTVSWYQQALGQGPQFIFQYYREEENGRGNFPPRFSGLQFPNYSSELNVNALELDDSALYLCASSLTSGAYNEQFFGPGTRLTVL.

The rearrangement uses TRBV4-1 and TRBJ2-2; D unclear. The germline V gene has CDR1 MGHRA and CDR2 YSYEKL. V shed 2 bases and J shed 0 bases, with 7 bases lying between them. This CDR3 comprises 15 residues. CDR3 in DNA: TGCGCCAGCAGCCAATCACGAGCGAACACCGGGGAGCTGTTTTTT. It codes for CASSQSRANTGELFF.

This clone was recorded a few times. This rearrangement joins TRBV5-1 to TRBJ2-3; D uncertain. Trimming removed 4 bases at V and 4 bases at J, with 4 bases between. The CDR3 runs to 11 residues. Germline assignment: CDR1 SGHRS and CDR2 YFSETQ. The CDR3 is CASSQADTQYF. CDR3 sequence (DNA): TGCGCCAGCAGCCAGGCAGATACGCAGTATTTT.

The V gene is TRBV18, the J gene TRBJ1-1; TRBD1 matches 8 bases. The trim removed 5 bases at V and 5 bases at J, leaving 4 bases unmatched. Germline CDR1 reads KGHSH; CDR2 reads LQKENI. The CDR3 is 13 residues long. CDR3 in amino acids: CASSTGGGTEAFF. CDR3 nucleotides: TGTGCCAGCTCAACAGGGGGAGGGACTGAAGCTTTCTTT.

The rearrangement joins TRBV7-9 to TRBJ2-3; tentatively, D is TRBD2 (7 bases). This CDR3 has 14 residues. CDR1 is SEHNR, CDR2 FQNEAQ, per germline (reference sequence). V was clipped by 5 bases and J by 4 bases, with 13 bases between them. This CDR3 reads CASSQGGVADTQYF. The CDR3 nucleotides read TGTGCCAGCAGCCAAGGGGGGGTTGCAGATACGCAGTATTTT.

The chain recombines TRBV11-2 with TRBJ2-1; no clear D gene. The CDR3 extends over 15 amino acids. Trimming took 0 bases from V and 9 from J, leaving 15 bases between them. Germline V lookup: CDR1 SGHAT, CDR2 FQNNGV. For the CDR3, the DNA is TGTGCCAGCAGCTTAGAGAGGCCCGCCCGCACTGAGCAGTTCTTC. This codes for CASSLERPARTEQFF.